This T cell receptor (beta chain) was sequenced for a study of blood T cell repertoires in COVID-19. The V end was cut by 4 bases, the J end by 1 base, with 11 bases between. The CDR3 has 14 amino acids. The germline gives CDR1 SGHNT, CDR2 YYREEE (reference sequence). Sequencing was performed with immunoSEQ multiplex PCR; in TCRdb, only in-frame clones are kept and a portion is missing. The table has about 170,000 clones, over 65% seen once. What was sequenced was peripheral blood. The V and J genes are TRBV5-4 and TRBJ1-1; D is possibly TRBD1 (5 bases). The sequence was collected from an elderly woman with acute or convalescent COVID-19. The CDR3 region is CASSMPGQNTEAFF. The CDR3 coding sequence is TGTGCCAGCAGCATGCCCGGACAGAACACTGAAGCTTTCTTT.